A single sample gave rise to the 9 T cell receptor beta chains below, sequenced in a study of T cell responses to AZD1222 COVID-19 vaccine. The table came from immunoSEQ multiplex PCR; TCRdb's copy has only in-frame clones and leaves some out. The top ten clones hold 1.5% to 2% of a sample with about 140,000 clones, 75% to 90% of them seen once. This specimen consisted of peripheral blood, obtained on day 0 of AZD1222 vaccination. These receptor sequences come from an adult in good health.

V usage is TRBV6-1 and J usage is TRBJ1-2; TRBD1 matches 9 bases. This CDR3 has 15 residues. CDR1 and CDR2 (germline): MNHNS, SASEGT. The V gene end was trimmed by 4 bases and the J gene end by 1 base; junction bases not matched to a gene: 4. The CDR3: CASSAGTGSNYGYTF. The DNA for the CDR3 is TGTGCCAGCAGTGCCGGGACAGGGAGTAACTATGGCTACACCTTC.

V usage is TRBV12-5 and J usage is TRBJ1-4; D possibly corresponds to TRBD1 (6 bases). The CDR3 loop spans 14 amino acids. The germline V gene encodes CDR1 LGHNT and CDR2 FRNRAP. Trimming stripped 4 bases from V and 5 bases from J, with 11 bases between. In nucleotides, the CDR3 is TGTGCTAGTGGTTCCCCTGACAGGAATGAAAAACTGTTTTTT. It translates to CASGSPDRNEKLFF.

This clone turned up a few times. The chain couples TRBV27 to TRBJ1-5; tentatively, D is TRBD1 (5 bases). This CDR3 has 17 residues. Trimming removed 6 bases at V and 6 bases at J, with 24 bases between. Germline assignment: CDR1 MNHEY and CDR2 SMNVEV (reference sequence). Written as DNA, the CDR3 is TGTGCCAGCAGCGACGTTCAGGGATTGATAAGGGGTCAGCCCCAGCATTTT. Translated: CASSDVQGLIRGQPQHF.

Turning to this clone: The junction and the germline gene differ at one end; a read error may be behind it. The CDR3 here is CAWSVGRTMNIEAFF. As DNA, the CDR3 is TGTGCCTGGAGTGTAGGACGGACGATGAACATTGAAGCTTTCTTT. This rearrangement joins TRBV30 to TRBJ1-1; D not resolved. Germline V gives CDR1 GTSNPN, CDR2 SVGIG (reference sequence). CDR3 length: 15 residues.

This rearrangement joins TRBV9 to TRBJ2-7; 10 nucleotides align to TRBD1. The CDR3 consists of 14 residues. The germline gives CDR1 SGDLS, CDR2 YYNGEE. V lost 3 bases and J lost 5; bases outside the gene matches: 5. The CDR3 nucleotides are TGTGCCAGCAGCGCGACAGGGGGCGCGGACGAGCAGTACTTC. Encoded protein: CASSATGGADEQYF.

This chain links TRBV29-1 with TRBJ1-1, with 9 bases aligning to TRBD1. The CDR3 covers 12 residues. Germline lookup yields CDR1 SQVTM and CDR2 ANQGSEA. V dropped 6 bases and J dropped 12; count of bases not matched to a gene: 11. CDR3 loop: CSVHYRGLGTFF. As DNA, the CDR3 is TGCAGCGTGCACTACAGGGGGCTGGGTACTTTCTTT.

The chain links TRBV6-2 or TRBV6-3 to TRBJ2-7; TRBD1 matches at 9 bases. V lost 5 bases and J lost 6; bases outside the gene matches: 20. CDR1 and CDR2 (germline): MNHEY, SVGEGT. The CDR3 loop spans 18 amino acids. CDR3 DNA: TGTGCCAGCAGTGCAAGCCCCTTAATCCGGGACAGGGTAGTCGAGCAGTACTTC. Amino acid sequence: CASSASPLIRDRVVEQYF.

The CDR3 DNA sequence: TGTGCCAGCAGCCGCGGGGACAGGGGGACCGGGGAGCTGTTTTTT. Its translation: CASSRGDRGTGELFF. V usage is TRBV27 and J usage is TRBJ2-2; 11 bases are a match to TRBD1. Germline CDR1 MNHEY, CDR2 SMNVEV (reference sequence). The CDR3 runs to 15 residues. Trimming took 6 bases from V and 5 from J; bases not matched to a gene: 5.

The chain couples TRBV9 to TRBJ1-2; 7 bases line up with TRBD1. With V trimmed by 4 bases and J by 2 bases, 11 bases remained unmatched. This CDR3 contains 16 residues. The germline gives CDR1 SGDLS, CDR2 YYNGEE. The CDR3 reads CASSPVGGQLNYGYTF. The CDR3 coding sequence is TGTGCCAGCAGCCCAGTAGGGGGACAGTTGAACTATGGCTACACCTTC.